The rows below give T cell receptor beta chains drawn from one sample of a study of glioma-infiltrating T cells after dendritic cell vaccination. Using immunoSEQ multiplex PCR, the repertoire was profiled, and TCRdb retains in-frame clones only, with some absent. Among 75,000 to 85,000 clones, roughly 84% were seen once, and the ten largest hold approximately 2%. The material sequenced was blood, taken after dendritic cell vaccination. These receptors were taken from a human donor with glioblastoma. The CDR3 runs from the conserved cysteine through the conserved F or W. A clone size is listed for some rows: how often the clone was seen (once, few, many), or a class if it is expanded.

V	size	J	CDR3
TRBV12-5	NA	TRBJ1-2	CASGLGSGYTF
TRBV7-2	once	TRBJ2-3	CASSLQAGGRGTQYF
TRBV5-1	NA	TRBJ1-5	CASSLYGPNQPQHF
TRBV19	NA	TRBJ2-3	CASSIQSTDTQYF
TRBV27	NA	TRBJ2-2	CASSLSPGAGTGELFF
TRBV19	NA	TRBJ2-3	CASSAGQGTDTQYF
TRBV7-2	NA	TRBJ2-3	CASSSPSTDTQYF
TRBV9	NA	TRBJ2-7	CASTDNSYEQYF
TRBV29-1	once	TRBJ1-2	CSGGGNDFRNPDGYTF
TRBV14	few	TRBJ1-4	CASSGGTDTNEKLFF
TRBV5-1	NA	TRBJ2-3	CASSFLSTDTQYF
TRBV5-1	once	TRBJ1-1	CASSFDRGRNTEAFF
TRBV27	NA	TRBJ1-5	CASSLGGFGNQPQHF
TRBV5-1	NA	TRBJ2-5	CASSPSEETQYF
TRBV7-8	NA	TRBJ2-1	CASSLVVWLAGLYNEQFF
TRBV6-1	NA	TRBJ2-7	CASWTDSYEQYF
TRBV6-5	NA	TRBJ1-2	CASSTPARVGYGYTF
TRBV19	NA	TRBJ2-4	CASSDSLLVAKNIQYF
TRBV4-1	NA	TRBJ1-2	CASSQPTGTNYGYTF
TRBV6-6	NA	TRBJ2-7	CASAGAVRTYEQYF
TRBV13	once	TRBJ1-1	CASSSPPGGNTEAFF
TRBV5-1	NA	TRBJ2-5	CASSLEGTRKYF
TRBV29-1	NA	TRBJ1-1	CSVSTLNTEAFF
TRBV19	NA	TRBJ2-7	CASSKDRDSSYEQYF
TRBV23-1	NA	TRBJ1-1	CARDQGSAFF
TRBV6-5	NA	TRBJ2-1	CASSSGDSNEQFF
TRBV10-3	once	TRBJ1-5	CAISGWDRPNSNQPQHF
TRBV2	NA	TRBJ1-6	CASSEASRVGSPLHF
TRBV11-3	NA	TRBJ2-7	CASSQVKRDRDEQYF
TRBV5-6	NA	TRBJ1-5	CASSASDRDAQPQHF
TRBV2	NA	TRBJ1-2	CASRGTGENYGYTF
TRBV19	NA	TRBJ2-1	CASSQYGLAENEQFF
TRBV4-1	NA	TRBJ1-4	CASSASDRGLYEKLFF
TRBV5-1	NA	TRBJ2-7	CASSFRTSGRSYEQYF
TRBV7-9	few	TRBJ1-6	CASSSTAAGSPLHF
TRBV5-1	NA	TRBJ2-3	CASSPGQYTQYF
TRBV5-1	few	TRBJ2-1	CASSLVPTSTYNEQFF
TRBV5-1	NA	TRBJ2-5	CASSLGSGYEETQYF
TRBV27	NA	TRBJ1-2	CASSLPGQGEGYTF
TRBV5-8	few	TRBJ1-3	CASSRTGRSGNTIYF
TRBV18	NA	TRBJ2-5	CASSPMTGGQETQYF
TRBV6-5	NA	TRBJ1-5	CASSYRPGDQPQHF
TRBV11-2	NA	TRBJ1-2	CASSLGGGAGYGYTF
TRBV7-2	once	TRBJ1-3	CASSLATGAGNTIYF
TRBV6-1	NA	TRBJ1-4	CASSDGSNEKLFF
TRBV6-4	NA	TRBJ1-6	CASSDSTGGNSPLHF
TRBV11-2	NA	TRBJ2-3	CASSPQPSTDTQYF
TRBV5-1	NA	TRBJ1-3	CASSSGESSGNTIYF
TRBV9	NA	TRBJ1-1	CASSGGTVLNTEAFF
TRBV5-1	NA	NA	CASSLSSYEQYF